A selection of T cell receptor beta chains follows, all from one sample in a study of blood T cell repertoires in COVID-19. Clones were read by immunoSEQ multiplex PCR, and TCRdb kept only the in-frame ones, dropping some. This table has about 250,000 clones, 85% appearing once. What was sequenced was peripheral blood. These receptors were taken from a man in his fifties or sixties with COVID-19, enrolled during active disease. Both conserved end residues are trimmed from each CDR3.

j_gene: TRBJ2-3
v_gene: TRBV4-2
CDR3aa: ASSQEFKSTDTQY

j_gene: TRBJ2-1
v_gene: TRBV6-5
CDR3aa: ASTRDRGGDEQF

j_gene: TRBJ1-1
v_gene: TRBV5-5
CDR3aa: ASRGAVNTEAF

j_gene: TRBJ2-7
v_gene: TRBV4-1
CDR3aa: ASSLLAGGLYEQY

j_gene: TRBJ2-1
v_gene: TRBV11-1
CDR3aa: ASSFPGVGGNEQF

j_gene: TRBJ2-1
v_gene: TRBV4-3
CDR3aa: ASSQARASYNEQF

j_gene: TRBJ1-5
v_gene: TRBV7-9
CDR3aa: ASSFGPQANSNQPQH

j_gene: TRBJ1-2
v_gene: TRBV9
CDR3aa: ASSVAPGPYGYT

j_gene: TRBJ2-3
v_gene: TRBV5-1
CDR3aa: ASSPTSGGADTQY

j_gene: TRBJ2-2
v_gene: TRBV6-5
CDR3aa: ASSPGQLGTGELF

j_gene: TRBJ1-1
v_gene: TRBV2
CDR3aa: ASNQGMNTEAF

j_gene: TRBJ2-3
v_gene: TRBV6-2/TRBV6-3
CDR3aa: ASRPSSGGATDTQY

j_gene: TRBJ1-5
v_gene: TRBV24-1
CDR3aa: ATSDTRGLNQPQH

j_gene: TRBJ2-1
v_gene: TRBV7-2
CDR3aa: ASSLSGSSYNEQF

j_gene: TRBJ2-1
v_gene: TRBV28
CDR3aa: ASSPTSGISYNEQF

j_gene: TRBJ2-1
v_gene: TRBV29-1
CDR3aa: SVEPAGLNNEQF

j_gene: TRBJ2-3
v_gene: TRBV27
CDR3aa: ASKRSAPDTQY

j_gene: TRBJ1-1
v_gene: TRBV7-3
CDR3aa: ASSLVRGINTEAF

j_gene: TRBJ2-7
v_gene: TRBV30
CDR3aa: AWSVLQSYEQY

j_gene: TRBJ1-6
v_gene: TRBV9
CDR3aa: ASSPQQGAESPLH

j_gene: TRBJ2-7
v_gene: TRBV5-1
CDR3aa: ASSLVFGGQVHYEQY

j_gene: TRBJ1-6
v_gene: TRBV18
CDR3aa: ASSPQGQAINSPLH

j_gene: TRBJ1-2
v_gene: TRBV5-1
CDR3aa: ASSAGRGGPYGYT

j_gene: TRBJ2-7
v_gene: TRBV9
CDR3aa: ASSVGTGKDEQY

j_gene: TRBJ2-7
v_gene: TRBV20-1
CDR3aa: SAKGAYEQY